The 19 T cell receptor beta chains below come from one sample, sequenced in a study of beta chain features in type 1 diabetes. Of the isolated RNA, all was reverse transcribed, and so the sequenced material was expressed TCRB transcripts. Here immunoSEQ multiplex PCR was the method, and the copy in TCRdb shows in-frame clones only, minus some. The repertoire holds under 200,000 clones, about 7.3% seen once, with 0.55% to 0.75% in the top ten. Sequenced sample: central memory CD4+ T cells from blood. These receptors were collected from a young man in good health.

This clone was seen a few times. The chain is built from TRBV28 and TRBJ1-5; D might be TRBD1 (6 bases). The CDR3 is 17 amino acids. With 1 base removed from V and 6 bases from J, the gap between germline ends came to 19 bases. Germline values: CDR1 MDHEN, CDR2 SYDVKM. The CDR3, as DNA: TGTGCCAGCAGTTTATATTCGGGGGGCCGAAGGATTCAGCCCCAGCATTTT. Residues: CASSLYSGGRRIQPQHF. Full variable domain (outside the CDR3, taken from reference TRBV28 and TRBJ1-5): DVKVTQSSRYLVKRTGEKVFLECVQDMDHENMFWYRQDPGLGLRLIYFSYDVKMKEKGDIPEGYSVSREKKERFSLILESASTNQTSMYLCASSLYSGGRRIQPQHFGDGTRLSIL.

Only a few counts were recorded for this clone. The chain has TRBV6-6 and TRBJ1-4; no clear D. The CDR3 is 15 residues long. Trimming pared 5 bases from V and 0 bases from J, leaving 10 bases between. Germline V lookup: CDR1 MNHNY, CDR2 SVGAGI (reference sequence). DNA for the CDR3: TGTGCCAGCAGTACGATGCGCACAACTAATGAAAAACTGTTTTTT. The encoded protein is CASSTMRTTNEKLFF.

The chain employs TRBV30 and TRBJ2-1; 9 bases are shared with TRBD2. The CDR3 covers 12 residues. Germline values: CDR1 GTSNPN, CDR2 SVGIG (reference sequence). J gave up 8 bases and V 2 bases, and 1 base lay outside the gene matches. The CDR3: CAWSSGRHEQFF. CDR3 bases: TGTGCCTGGAGTAGCGGGAGGCATGAGCAGTTCTTC.

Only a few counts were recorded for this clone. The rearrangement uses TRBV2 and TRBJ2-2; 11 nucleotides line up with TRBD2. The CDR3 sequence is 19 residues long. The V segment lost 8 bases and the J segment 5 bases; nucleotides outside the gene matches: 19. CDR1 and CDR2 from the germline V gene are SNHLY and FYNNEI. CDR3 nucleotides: TGTGCCAGCGACAAAGTCCTAGCGGGGGGATCTAAGGGGACCGGGGAGCTGTTTTTT. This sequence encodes CASDKVLAGGSKGTGELFF.

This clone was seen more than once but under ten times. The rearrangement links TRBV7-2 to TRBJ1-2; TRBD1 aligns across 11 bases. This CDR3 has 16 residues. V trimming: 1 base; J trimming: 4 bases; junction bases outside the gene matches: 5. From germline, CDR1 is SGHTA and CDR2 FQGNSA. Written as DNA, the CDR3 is TGTGCCAGCAGCTTAGACGGACAGGGGGCATCCTATGGCTACACCTTC. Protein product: CASSLDGQGASYGYTF. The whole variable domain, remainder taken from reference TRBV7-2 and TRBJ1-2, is GAGVSQSPSNKVTEKGKDVELRCDPISGHTALYWYRQSLGQGLEFLIYFQGNSAPDKSGLPSDRFSAERTGGSVSTLTIQRTQQEDSAVYLCASSLDGQGASYGYTFGSGTRLTVV.

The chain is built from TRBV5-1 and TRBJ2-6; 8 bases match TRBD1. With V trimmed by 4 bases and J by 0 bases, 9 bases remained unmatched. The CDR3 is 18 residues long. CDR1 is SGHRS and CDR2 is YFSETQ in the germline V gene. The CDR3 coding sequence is TGCGCCAGCAGCCAGGACAGGGTATTGGTCTCTGGGGCCAACGTCCTGACTTTC. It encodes CASSQDRVLVSGANVLTF.

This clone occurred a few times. DNA of the CDR3: TGCAGCACGAAGGACAGGGAGGTGACTGAAGCTTTCTTT. Translation: CSTKDREVTEAFF. The chain has TRBV29-1 and TRBJ1-1; 8 bases fit TRBD1. This CDR3 has 13 amino acids. Looked up from germline, CDR1 is SQVTM and CDR2 is ANQGSEA. Losses at the gene ends were 8 bases for V and 5 bases for J; bases not matched to a gene: 10.

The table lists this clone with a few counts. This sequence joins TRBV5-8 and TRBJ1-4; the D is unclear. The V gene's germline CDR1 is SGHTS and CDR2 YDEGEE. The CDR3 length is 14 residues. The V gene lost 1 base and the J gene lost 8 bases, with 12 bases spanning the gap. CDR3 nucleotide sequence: TGTGCCAGCAGCTTGAGAACTTTAGAGGAAAAACTGTTTTTT. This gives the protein CASSLRTLEEKLFF.

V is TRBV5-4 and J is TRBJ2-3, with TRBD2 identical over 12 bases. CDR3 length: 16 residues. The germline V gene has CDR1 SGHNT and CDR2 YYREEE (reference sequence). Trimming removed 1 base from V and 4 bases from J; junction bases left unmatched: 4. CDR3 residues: CASSLPTSGSADTQYF. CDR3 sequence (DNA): TGTGCCAGCAGCTTGCCGACTAGCGGGAGTGCAGATACGCAGTATTTT.

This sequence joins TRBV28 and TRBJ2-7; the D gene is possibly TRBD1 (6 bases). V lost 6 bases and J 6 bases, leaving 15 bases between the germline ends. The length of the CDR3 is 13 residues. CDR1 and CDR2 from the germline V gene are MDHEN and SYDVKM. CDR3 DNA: TGTGCCAGCAGCCTTACAGGGCTCAGCGAGCAGTACTTC. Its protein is CASSLTGLSEQYF.

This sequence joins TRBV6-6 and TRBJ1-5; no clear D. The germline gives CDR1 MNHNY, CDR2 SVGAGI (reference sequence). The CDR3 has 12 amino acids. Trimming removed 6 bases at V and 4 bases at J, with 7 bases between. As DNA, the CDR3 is TGTGCCAGCAGGGCGGAGAATCAGCCCCAGCATTTT. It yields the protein CASRAENQPQHF.

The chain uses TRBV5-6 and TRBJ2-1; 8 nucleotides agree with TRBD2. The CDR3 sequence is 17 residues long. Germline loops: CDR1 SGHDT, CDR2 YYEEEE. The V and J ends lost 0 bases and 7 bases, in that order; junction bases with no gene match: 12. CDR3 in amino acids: CASSLAGLSGSKNEQFF. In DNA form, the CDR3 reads TGTGCCAGCAGCTTGGCCGGGTTAAGCGGGAGTAAGAATGAGCAGTTCTTC.

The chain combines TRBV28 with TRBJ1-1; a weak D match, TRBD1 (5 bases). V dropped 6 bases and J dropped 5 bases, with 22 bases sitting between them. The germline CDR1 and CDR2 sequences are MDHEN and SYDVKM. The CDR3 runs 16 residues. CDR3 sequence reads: CASRKPGLPVSTEAFF. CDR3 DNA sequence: TGTGCCAGCAGAAAGCCGGGACTCCCGGTGAGTACTGAAGCTTTCTTT. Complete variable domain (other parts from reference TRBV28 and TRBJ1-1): DVKVTQSSRYLVKRTGEKVFLECVQDMDHENMFWYRQDPGLGLRLIYFSYDVKMKEKGDIPEGYSVSREKKERFSLILESASTNQTSMYLCASRKPGLPVSTEAFFGQGTRLTVV.

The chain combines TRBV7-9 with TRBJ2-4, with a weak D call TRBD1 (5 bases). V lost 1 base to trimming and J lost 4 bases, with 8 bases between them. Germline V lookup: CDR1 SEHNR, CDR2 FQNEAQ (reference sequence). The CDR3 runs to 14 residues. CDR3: CASSLGTLKNIQYF. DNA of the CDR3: TGTGCCAGCAGCTTAGGGACACTGAAAAACATTCAGTACTTC.

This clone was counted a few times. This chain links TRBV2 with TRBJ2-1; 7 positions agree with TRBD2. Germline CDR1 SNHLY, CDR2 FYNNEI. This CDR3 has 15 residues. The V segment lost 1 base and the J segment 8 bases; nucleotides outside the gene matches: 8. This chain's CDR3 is CASSEEAAGYDEQFF. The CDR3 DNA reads TGTGCCAGCAGTGAAGAGGCAGCGGGATATGATGAGCAGTTCTTC.

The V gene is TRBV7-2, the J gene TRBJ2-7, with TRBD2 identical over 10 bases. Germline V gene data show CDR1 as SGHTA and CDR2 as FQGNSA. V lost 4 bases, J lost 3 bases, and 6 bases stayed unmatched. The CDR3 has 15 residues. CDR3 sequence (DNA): TGTGCCAGCAGCTCCGACTCTAGCGGGGGCTACGAGCAGTACTTC. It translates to CASSSDSSGGYEQYF. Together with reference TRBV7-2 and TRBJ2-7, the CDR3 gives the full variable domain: GAGVSQSPSNKVTEKGKDVELRCDPISGHTALYWYRQSLGQGLEFLIYFQGNSAPDKSGLPSDRFSAERTGGSVSTLTIQRTQQEDSAVYLCASSSDSSGGYEQYFGPGTRLTVT.

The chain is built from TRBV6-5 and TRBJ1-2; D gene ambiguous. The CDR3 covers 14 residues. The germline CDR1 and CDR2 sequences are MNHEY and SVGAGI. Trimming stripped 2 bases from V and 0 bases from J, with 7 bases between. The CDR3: CASSYGPTNYGYTF. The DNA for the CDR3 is TGTGCCAGCAGTTACGGCCCGACTAACTATGGCTACACCTTC.

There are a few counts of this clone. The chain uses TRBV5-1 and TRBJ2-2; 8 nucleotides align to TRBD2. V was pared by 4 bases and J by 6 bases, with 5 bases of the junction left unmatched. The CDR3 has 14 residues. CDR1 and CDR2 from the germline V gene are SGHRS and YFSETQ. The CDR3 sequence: CASSIGTRAGELFF. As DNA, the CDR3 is TGCGCCAGCAGCATCGGGACTAGGGCCGGGGAGCTGTTTTTT.

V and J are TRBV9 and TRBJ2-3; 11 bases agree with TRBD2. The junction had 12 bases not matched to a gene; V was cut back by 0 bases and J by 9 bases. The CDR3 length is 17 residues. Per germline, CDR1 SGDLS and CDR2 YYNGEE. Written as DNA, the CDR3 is TGTGCCAGCAGCGTAGCGACCGGGACTAGCGGCACCCTAACGCAGTATTTT. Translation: CASSVATGTSGTLTQYF.